This T cell receptor beta chain was recorded in a study of cytomegalovirus exposure and HLA in healthy donors. The V end was cut by 4 bases, the J end by 9 bases, with 13 bases between. CDR1 is SNHLY and CDR2 is FYNNEI in the germline V gene. CDR3 length equals 14 residues. The study ran its PCR with 60 Vbeta and 13 Jbeta primers. TCRdb's copy holds only in-frame clones and misses some; the assay was immunoSEQ multiplex PCR. The data show roughly 170,000 clones, about 80% seen once. The material sequenced was PBMCs. This receptor was taken from a man younger than 40 in good health and CMV-seronegative. This chain uses TRBV2 with TRBJ1-6; tentatively, D is TRBD1 (6 bases). CDR3 loop: CASSGTGSASPLHF. Written as DNA, the CDR3 is TGTGCCAGCAGTGGCACAGGGTCCGCTTCACCCCTCCACTTT.